This T cell receptor beta chain appears in the sequencing data of a study of T cell clusters in autoimmune cytopenias (dated by TCRdb to the late 2010s). With respect to the entire study: Among healthy donor controls, the mean age was around 51 years, the median age was approximately 62 years, and about half of the roughly 40 were female. TRB sequencing reached a median depth of 51,575 reads per sample and yielded a median of roughly 2,500 distinct TRB clonotypes per sample. Alongside healthy, CLL and autoimmune hepatitis controls, autoimmune cytopenia patients had their peripheral blood TRB and IGH repertoires sequenced at active disease and again during treatment follow-up. The goal of the study was to find out whether patients with autoimmune cytopenia have a disease-specific immune repertoire signature that could be used as a blood-based biomarker. For primary cytopenia, about two dozen age-matched healthy donors were used as controls, and for secondary cytopenia, about 15 age-matched CLL patients were used as controls. Repertoires from autoimmune hepatitis patients were compared with those of about 20 healthy donors matched for age and sex. What the authors observed across the whole study: The T cell clusters were defined only in silico, and the functional role of the clusters was left to be validated experimentally. The TRB repertoire shifts, including less even repertoires in secondary cytopenia and CLL, mostly reflected lymphoma bias and not autoimmunity. Healthy donors showed approximately 3.2-fold more exclusive TRB clusters than active autoimmune hepatitis patients, consistent with an autoimmunity-wide signature. GLIPH results suggested that primary autoimmune cytopenia patients were missing physiological T cell clusters, with approximately 52 clusters found only in healthy donors compared with fewer than 20 found only in patients. The cluster-lack signature was not observed for secondary cytopenia versus CLL, as the signature was apparently masked by the dominant lymphoma-associated repertoire.

For each sample, TRB amplification used around 260 ng of peripheral blood genomic DNA, equal to around 34,000 genome equivalents. The CDR3 sequence holds 12 residues, the cysteine and phenylalanine included. Only the protein is available. The germline V gene encodes CDR1 SQVTM and CDR2 ANQGSEA. TRB rearrangements were amplified by multiplex PCR following a touch-down protocol, with the TRB-A and TRB-B primer pools mixed in one tube. Illumina adapters and sample indices were added to the amplicons through two consecutive PCR reactions performed with Phusion HS II polymerase. After gel purification with the NucleoSpin Gel and PCR Clean-up kit, the amplicons were quantified by Qubit and checked for quality on an Agilent 2100 Bioanalyzer. Sequencing of the libraries was done on an Illumina MiSeq with paired-end, single-indexed, 600-cycle runs. The original pipeline was this. MiXCR version 2.1.12, together with the default MiXCR reference library, was used to align and assemble the TRB reads. A clone was defined by each unique CDR3 nucleotide sequence, and the analysis included only productive sequences with two or more reads. To assess repertoire diversity, an R script computed alpha-parameterized diversity profiles (alpha 0 to 5), which included the Shannon (alpha 1) and Simpson (alpha 2) indices. Combinatorial TRB VJ usage was calculated with the tcR package and was compared between cohorts by principal component analysis performed with ade4. Using GLIPH, TCRbeta CDR3s were clustered on pairs of cohorts matched for age and read depth, and a Wilcoxon test was used to compare cluster frequencies. TCRdb reprocessed the reads, reporting each CDR3 protein sequence once and no DNA. TCRdb's processing, not the study's, gives the V and J calls here. This sample's clone table shows several thousand distinct CDR3 sequences. Of the sample, 3.5% to 4.5% falls within the top ten clones.

No count is recorded, yet this clonotype rates as medium-sized (0.01 to 0.1%) from its frequency. The target of this receptor is not known. The same data also contributed to another study, on T cell repertoires in aging, cancer and after chemotherapy. As noted in the second study: Six donor age groups were covered, ranging from 30 or younger up to 70 or older, and each group contained at least three individuals. Healthy donor control TCR repertoires were recorded over several months to years and showed clear clonal overlap across re-sampling. In total, the full dataset held millions of TCR reads. Compared with age-matched healthy donors, untreated patients with either hematological or solid cancers had significantly lower TCR diversity in the blood along with higher clonality. In healthy donors, the drop in TCR diversity with age came mainly from a loss of richness, whereas in cancer patients a loss of evenness also played a part. An increase in median generation probability over the chemotherapy interval was observed in both cancer cohorts, suggesting that the repertoire was reconstituted through rebound thymic output. According to the authors, the repertoire data do not allow conclusions to be drawn about immunological memory after chemotherapy. To examine immunoaging and T cell reconstitution after chemotherapy, the study profiled TCR beta repertoires in peripheral blood from healthy donors and cancer patients. The cohort comprised 200 to 250 cancer patients, approximately 91 with hematological and approximately 120 with solid cancers, plus 95 healthy donors as a reference group. MiXCR versions 2.12 and 3.0.5 were used to process the TRB sequences. Shannon diversity, evenness, clonality (one minus evenness), and alpha-parameterized diversity profiles from alpha 0 to 5 were included as repertoire metrics. The IGoR algorithm was used to calculate generation probabilities for clones in the paired samples taken before and after chemotherapy.

Sequencing was performed on peripheral blood. This clonotype originated in a human donor in good health. The rearrangement combines TRBV29-1 with TRBJ1-4. CDR3 reads: CSVVQNNEKLFF.